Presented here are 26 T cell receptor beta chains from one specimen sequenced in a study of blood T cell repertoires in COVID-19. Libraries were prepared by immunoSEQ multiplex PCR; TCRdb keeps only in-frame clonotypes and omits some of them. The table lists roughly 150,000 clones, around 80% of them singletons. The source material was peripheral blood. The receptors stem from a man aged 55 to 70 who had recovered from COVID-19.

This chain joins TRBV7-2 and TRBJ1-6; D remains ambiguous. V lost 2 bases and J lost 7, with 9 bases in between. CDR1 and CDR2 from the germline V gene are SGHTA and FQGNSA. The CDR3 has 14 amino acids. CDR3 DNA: TGTGCCAGCAGCTTAAGTCATCGGAATTCACCCCTCCACTTT. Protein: CASSLSHRNSPLHF.

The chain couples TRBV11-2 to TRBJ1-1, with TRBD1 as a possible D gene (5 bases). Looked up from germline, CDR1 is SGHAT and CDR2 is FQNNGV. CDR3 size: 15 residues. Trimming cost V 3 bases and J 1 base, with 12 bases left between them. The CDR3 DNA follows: TGTGCCAGCAGCTTTGCGGGGCTTGGGAACACTGAAGCTTTCTTT. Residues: CASSFAGLGNTEAFF.

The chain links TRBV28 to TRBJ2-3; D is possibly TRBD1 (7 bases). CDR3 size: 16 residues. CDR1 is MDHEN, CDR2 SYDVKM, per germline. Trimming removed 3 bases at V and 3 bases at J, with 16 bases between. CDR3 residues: CASSFRRGRGTDTQYF. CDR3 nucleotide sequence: TGTGCCAGCAGTTTTAGGAGGGGGCGAGGGACAGATACGCAGTATTTT.

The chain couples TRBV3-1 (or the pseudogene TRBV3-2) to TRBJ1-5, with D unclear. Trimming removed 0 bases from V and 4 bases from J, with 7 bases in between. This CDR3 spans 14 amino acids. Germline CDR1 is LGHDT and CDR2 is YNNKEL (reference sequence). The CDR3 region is CASSQDTGNQPQHF. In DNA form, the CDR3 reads TGTGCCAGCAGCCAAGATACGGGAAATCAGCCCCAGCATTTT.

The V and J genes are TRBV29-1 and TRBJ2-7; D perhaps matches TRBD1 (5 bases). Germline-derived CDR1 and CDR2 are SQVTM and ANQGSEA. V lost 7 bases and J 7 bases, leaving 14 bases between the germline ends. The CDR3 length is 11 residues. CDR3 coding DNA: TGCAGCGCCTCGGACGGACAAGAGCAGTACTTC. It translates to CSASDGQEQYF.

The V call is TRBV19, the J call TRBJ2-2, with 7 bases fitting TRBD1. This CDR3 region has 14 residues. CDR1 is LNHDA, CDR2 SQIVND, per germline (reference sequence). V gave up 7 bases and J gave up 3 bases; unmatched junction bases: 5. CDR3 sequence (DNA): TGTGCCAGTACCTCGACAGGGTACACCGGGGAGCTGTTTTTT. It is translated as CASTSTGYTGELFF.

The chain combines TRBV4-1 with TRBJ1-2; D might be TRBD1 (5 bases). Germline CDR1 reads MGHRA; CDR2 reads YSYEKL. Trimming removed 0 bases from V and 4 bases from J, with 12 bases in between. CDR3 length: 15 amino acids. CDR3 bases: TGCGCCAGCAGCCAAGAGTCAGGGCCTGCCTATGGCTACACCTTC. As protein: CASSQESGPAYGYTF.

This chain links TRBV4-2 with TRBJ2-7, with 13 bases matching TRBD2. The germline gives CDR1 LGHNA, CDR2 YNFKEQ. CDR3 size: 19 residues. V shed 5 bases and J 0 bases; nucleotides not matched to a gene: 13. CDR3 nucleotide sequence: TGTGCCAGCAGCGCTGAGACTAGCGGGAGGCAGAGCCTCTCCTACGAGCAGTACTTC. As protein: CASSAETSGRQSLSYEQYF.

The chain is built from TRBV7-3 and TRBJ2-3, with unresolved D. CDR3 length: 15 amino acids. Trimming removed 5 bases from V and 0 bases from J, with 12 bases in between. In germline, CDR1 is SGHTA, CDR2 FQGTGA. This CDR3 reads CASSPSLVSTDTQYF. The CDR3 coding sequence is TGTGCCAGCAGCCCCTCTCTTGTGAGCACAGATACGCAGTATTTT.

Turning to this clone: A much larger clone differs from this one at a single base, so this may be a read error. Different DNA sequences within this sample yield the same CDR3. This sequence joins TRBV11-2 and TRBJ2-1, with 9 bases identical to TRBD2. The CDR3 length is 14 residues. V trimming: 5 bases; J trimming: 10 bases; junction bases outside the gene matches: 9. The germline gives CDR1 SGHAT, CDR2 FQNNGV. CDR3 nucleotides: TGTGCCAGCAGCGTGCTGGGGGCGGGGGGGGAGCAGTTCTTC. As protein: CASSVLGAGGEQFF. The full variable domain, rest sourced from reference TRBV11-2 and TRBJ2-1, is EAGVAQSPRYKIIEKRQSVAFWCNPISGHATLYWYQQILGQGPKLLIQFQNNGVVDDSQLPKDRFSAERLKGVDSTLKIQPAKLEDSAVYLCASSVLGAGGEQFFGPGTRLTVL.

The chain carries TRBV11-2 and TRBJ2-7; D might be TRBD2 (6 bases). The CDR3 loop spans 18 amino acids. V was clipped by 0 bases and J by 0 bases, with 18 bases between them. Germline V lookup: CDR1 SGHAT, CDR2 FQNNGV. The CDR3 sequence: CASSLEGGWRGFSYEQYF. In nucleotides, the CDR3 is TGTGCCAGCAGCTTAGAAGGCGGGTGGCGGGGTTTCTCCTACGAGCAGTACTTC.

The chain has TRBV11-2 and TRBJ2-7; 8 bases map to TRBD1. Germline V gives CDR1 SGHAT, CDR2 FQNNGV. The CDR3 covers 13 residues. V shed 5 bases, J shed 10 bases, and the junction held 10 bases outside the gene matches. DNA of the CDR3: TGTGCCAGCAGCCCCGGACAGGGCGCTCCCCAGTACTTC. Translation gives CASSPGQGAPQYF.

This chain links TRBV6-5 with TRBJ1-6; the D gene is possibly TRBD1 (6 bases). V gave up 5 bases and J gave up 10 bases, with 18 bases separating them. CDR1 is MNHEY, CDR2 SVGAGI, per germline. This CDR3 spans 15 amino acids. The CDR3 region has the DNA TGTGCCAGCAGTCTTAAAGGGACACGAGACTCACCCCTCCACTTT. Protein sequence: CASSLKGTRDSPLHF.

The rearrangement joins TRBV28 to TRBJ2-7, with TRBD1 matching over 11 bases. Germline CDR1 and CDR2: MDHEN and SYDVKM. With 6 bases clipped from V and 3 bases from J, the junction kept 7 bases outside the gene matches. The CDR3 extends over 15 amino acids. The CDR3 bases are TGTGCCAGCAGCACGTTAGGGACAGGGGGCTACGAGCAGTACTTC. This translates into CASSTLGTGGYEQYF.

The CDR3 reads CASNPRQGSKYF. Written as DNA, the CDR3 is TGTGCCAGCAACCCTCGCCAGGGAAGCAAGTACTTC. V and J are TRBV27 and TRBJ2-5, with D possibly TRBD1 on 5 matching bases. V lost 7 bases to trimming and J lost 12 bases, with 18 bases between them. CDR3 size: 12 residues. Germline V gene lookup returns CDR1 MNHEY and CDR2 SMNVEV (reference sequence).

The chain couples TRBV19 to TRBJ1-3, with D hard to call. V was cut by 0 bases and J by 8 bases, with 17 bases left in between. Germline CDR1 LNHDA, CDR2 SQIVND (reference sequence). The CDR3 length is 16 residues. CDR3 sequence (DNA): TGTGCCAGTAGTATAGATGCGGCGGGCTTTATTGACACCATATATTTT. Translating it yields CASSIDAAGFIDTIYF.

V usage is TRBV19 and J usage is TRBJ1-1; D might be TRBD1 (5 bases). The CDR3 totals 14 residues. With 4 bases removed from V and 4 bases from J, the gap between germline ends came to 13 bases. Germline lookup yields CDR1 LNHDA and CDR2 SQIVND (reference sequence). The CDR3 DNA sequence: TGTGCCAGTAGTACGCCCAGGGTTGGCACTGAAGCTTTCTTT. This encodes CASSTPRVGTEAFF.

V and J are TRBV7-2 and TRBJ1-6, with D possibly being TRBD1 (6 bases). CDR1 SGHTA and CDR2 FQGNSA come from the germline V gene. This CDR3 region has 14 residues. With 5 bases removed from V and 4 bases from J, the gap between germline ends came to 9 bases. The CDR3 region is CASSKQGYNSPLHF. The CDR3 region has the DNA TGTGCCAGCAGCAAACAGGGTTATAATTCACCCCTCCACTTT.

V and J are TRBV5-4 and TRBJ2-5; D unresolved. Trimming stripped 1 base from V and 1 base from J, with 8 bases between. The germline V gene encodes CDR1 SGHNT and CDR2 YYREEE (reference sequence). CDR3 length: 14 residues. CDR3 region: CASSLSYSQETQYF. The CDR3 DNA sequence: TGTGCCAGCAGCTTGTCTTACAGCCAAGAGACCCAGTACTTC.

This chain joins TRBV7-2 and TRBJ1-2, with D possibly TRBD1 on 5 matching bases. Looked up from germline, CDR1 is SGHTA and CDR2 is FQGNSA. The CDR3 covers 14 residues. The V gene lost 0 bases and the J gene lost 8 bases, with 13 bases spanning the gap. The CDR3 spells CASSLADQGDGYTF. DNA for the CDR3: TGTGCCAGCAGCTTAGCGGACCAGGGCGACGGCTACACCTTC.

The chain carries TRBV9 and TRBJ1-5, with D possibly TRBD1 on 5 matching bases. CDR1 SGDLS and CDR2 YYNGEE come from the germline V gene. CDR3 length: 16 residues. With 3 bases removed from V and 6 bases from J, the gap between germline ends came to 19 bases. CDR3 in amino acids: CASSAGVAGSGQPQHF. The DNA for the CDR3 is TGTGCCAGCAGCGCGGGGGTGGCAGGGTCGGGTCAGCCCCAGCATTTT. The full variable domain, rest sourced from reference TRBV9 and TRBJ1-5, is DSGVTQTPKHLITATGQRVTLRCSPRSGDLSVYWYQQSLDQGLQFLIQYYNGEERAKGNILERFSAQQFPDLHSELNLSSLELGDSALYFCASSAGVAGSGQPQHFGDGTRLSIL.

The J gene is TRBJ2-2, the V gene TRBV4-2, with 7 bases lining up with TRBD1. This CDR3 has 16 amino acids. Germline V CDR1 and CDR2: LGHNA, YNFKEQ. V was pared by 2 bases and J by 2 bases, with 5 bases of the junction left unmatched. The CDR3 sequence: CASSQPGTANTGELFF. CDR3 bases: TGTGCCAGCAGCCAACCTGGGACAGCTAACACCGGGGAGCTGTTTTTT.

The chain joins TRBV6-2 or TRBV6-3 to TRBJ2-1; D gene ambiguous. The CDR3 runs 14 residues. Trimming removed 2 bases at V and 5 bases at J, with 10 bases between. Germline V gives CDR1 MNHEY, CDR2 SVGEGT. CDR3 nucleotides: TGTGCCAGCAGTTACGAACACTACCACAATGAGCAGTTCTTC. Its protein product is CASSYEHYHNEQFF.

The chain's CDR3 is CASSVAGGNLYEQYF. CDR3 bases: TGTGCCAGCAGCGTAGCGGGGGGAAACCTCTACGAGCAGTACTTC. The rearrangement joins TRBV9 to TRBJ2-7, with TRBD2 matching over 7 bases. CDR3 size: 15 residues. The V gene end was trimmed by 0 bases and the J gene end by 3 bases; junction bases not matched to a gene: 6. CDR1 is SGDLS, CDR2 YYNGEE, per germline.

The CDR3 DNA reads as TGCGCCAGCAGCCAATTCTTACAGGGGGTAAACACCATATATTTT. This encodes CASSQFLQGVNTIYF. The J gene is TRBJ1-3, the V gene TRBV4-1, with TRBD1 matching over 8 bases. The CDR3 consists of 15 residues. Germline CDR1 is MGHRA and CDR2 is YSYEKL. Unmatched junction bases numbered 6, after V lost 2 bases and J lost 6 bases.

Here the CDR3 DNA reads TGTGCCAGCAGTACGACAGGGATGGACGGCTACACCTTC. This encodes CASSTTGMDGYTF. This chain joins TRBV6-6 and TRBJ1-2, with 7 bases that match TRBD1. V lost 5 bases and J lost 8; bases outside the gene matches: 8. This CDR3 region has 13 residues. Germline V gene sequence: CDR1 MNHNY, CDR2 SVGAGI (reference sequence).